This TCR beta chain was captured in a study of T-cell reconstitution after alpha-beta-depleted transplantation in children. Study-wide points: Some patients showed high day-60 TCRbeta diversity, which derived from surviving recipient T cells and thymic progenitors.

The library targeted TCRbeta and was prepared with unique molecular identifiers. MiXCR, applied by TCRdb to the PCR reads, yields one record per CDR3 protein. The sample includes approximately 500,000 distinct CDR3 sequences, 10% to 13% of them seen just once. This clonotype was observed many times. What it binds is not known. The CDR3 consists of 12 residues. The V gene's germline CDR1 is LGHNA and CDR2 YNFKEQ. V lost 0 bases and J 8 bases, leaving 5 bases between the germline ends. The J gene is TRBJ2-1, the V gene TRBV4-2; no reliable D call. This TCR came from a child under 10 years old with inherited bone marrow failure, due to receive a stem cell transplant. Material: PBMCs, obtained before TCRalphabeta/CD19-depleted stem cell transplant. The CDR3 DNA reads as TGTGCCAGCAGCCAAGATGGGCATGAGCAGTTCTTC. Protein product: CASSQDGHEQFF.